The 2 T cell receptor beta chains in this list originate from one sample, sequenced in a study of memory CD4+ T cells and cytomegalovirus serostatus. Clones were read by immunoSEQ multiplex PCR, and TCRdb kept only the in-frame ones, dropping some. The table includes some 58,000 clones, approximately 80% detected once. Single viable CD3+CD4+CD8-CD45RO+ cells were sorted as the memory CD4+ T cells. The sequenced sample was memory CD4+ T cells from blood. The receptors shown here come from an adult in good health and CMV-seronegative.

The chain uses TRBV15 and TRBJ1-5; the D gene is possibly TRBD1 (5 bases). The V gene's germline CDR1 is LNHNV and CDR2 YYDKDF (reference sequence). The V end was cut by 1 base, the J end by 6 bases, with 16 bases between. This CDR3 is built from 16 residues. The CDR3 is CATSRGGGTRGQPQHF. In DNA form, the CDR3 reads TGTGCCACCAGCAGAGGCGGAGGGACCCGCGGTCAGCCCCAGCATTTT.

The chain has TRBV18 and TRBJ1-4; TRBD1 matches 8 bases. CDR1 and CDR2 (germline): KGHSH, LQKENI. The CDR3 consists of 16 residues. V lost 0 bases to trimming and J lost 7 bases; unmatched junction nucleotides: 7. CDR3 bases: TGTGCCAGCTCACCACCAAGTTCAGGGGGCCGTGAAAAACTGTTTTTT. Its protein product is CASSPPSSGGREKLFF.